What follows is one T cell receptor beta chain and its context. This clonotype was found a few times. Its antigen is currently not known. Qualities for individual bases were not recorded, and no much larger clone is one base off. For this chain, trimming is 1 base at the V end and 2 bases at the J end, and the number of junction bases without a gene match is 4. CDR1 MNHNY and CDR2 SVGAGI were looked up in the germline V gene (reference sequence). The CDR3 contains 15 residues, cysteine and phenylalanine counted. Only the CDR3 DNA is retained, 45 bases long and in frame from the first base. Every patient had bone marrow sampled at the time of active disease. Bone marrow mononuclear cells were isolated by Ficoll-Hypaque density gradient centrifugation. CD138-negative cells were obtained by negative selection after labeling with CD138 magnetic microbeads on a MACS separator, removing myeloma plasma cells. Purity of the isolated cells was checked by flow cytometry on an Attune NxT using CD138 antibodies. Total RNA was extracted with TRIzol reagent and quantified with a NanoDrop spectrophotometer. For each patient, paired RNA-seq and IR-seq were run on the CD138-negative bone marrow sample from that patient.

The Immunoverse kit was used to build TCR libraries from approximately 410 ng RNA, with molecular barcoded adaptors covering alpha/delta and beta/gamma chains. TCR library preparation used the same RNA that went into transcriptome sequencing. Sequencing of TCR libraries was carried out on an Illumina HiSeq 4000 with 2 x 150 cycles. The source study handled its data this way. With MiXCR, TCR reads were aligned to human V, D, J and C references and assembled into CDR3 clonotypes, with quality filtering and error correction included. The tcR package in R was used to analyze clonotype counts and gene usage diversity. For inspection of raw mapping reads, RNA-seq reads were mapped by STAR aligner version 2.5.3a onto GRCh37 of the human genome. To test the effect of sequencing depth on detected clonotypes, IR-seq fastq files were randomly downsampled using Seqtk 1.3. Clones were called with MiXCR by TCRdb after fastp trimmed the public reads at Q25, and only in-frame beta chains were retained. CDR3 protein sequences are deduplicated, and each keeps its most common genes and DNA. These V and J calls derive from TCRdb rather than the authors' analysis. This sample gives roughly 130,000 distinct CDR3 sequences in total; 13% of them show up just once. The top ten clones comprise roughly 9.6% of the sample.

The data originate from a study of read filtering for tumor transcriptome and immune sequencing (dated by TCRdb to between 2020 and 2021). In the study overall: The cohort was composed of some 17 male and 14 female patients, with a mean age of approximately 70 years and an age range of about 45 to 90. TCR-region mapped reads per sample ranged from about 3.5 to 10.27 million with IR-seq versus only roughly 75 to 1273 with RNA-seq. After DNase treatment, whole-transcriptome libraries were prepared with the TruSeq RNA Access Library Prep Kit. One of the main goals was to work out a read-filtering strategy for immune repertoire data, in particular whether clonotypes backed by only a single read should be removed. Using the same bone marrow samples, the study ran both targeted immune repertoire sequencing and bulk whole-transcriptome sequencing and then compared the TCR repertoires from each method. By revised international staging, under 10 patients were R-ISS I, 16 were R-ISS II and 6 or 7 were R-ISS III.

Study-wide findings and limitations: Clonotypes were captured by IR-seq at much higher depth and more reliably than by RNA-seq, and smaller IR-seq throughput was sufficient for identification of most shared clonotypes. In IR-seq, around four fifths of clonotypes but 3% to 3.5% of total reads were represented by single-read clonotypes, whereas in RNA-seq, less than 75% of clonotypes and almost 45% of reads were represented by single-read clonotypes. The correlation between IR-seq and RNA-seq shared clonotype proportions was increased by removal of single-read clonotypes. Rather than purified T cells, the sorted CD138-negative fraction was a mixed bone marrow immune population.

The TCR originated in a donor at least 40 years old with multiple myeloma. The rearranged chain carries TRBV6-6 and TRBJ2-5; the junction holds 7 bases that match TRBD1. Material for sequencing was a population of CD138-negative cells sorted from bone marrow. The cell subset or site label for this specimen denotes: bone marrow mononuclear cells depleted of CD138+ plasma/myeloma cells by negative magnetic selection. The nucleotide sequence reads TGTGCCAGCAGTTACTATGCAGGGGGTCAAGAGACCCAGTACTTC. This translates into CASSYYAGGQETQYF.